This entry is about one T cell receptor (beta chain). The sample originates from a study of blood T cell repertoires in COVID-19. Study-wide background: The samples span acute and convalescent COVID-19 from the United States, Italy and Spain. Sample material is recorded as cDNA or gDNA derived from T cells, B-cell-depleted T cells, or PBMCs.

The CDR3 sequence is 17 residues long. Germline assignment: CDR1 KGHDR and CDR2 SFDVKD. J gave up 9 bases and V 8 bases, and 17 bases lay outside the gene matches. Authors' processing steps: Reference gene primer amplification gave nucleated cell count estimates. Sequenced by immunoSEQ multiplex PCR; TCRdb stores in-frame clones only, minus some. V and J calls and clone size follow that table, whereas D and trimming were derived from the DNA. The sample carries 200,000 to 250,000 clones, around 80% recorded once. This receptor was obtained from a man in his fifties or sixties with active or convalescent COVID-19. The sequencing input was peripheral blood. This chain joins TRBV24-1 and TRBJ2-1; 11 bases map to TRBD2. CDR3 sequence (DNA): TGTGCCACCACCGACACAAGACTAGCGGGACGGTTGGGTGAGCAGTTCTTC. Translating it yields CATTDTRLAGRLGEQFF.